Reported below is one TCR beta chain. Its target is not known. The record originates from a study of OX40 agonist ivuxolimab in advanced cancers. Autoimmune disease history or systemic immunosuppression excluded patients. Method: immunoSEQ multiplex PCR; TCRdb's copy keeps in-frame clones and lacks some. The table includes approximately 75,000 clones, 90% detected once. Study results and caveats: The mean number of expanded clones was higher in CD8+ T cells than in CD4+. Low normalized clonal expansion also occurred in some nonresponding patients.

This CDR3 spans 16 amino acids. Looked up from germline, CDR1 is SGHRS and CDR2 is YFSETQ. Trimming took 1 base from V and 8 from J; bases not matched to a gene: 7. The TCR sequence derives from an adult with an advanced solid tumor such as melanoma, head and neck, liver or kidney cancer. This material consisted of CD4+ or CD8+ T cells sorted from blood, taken in a trial of the OX40 agonist ivuxolimab. The rearrangement uses TRBV5-1 and TRBJ2-4, with 12 nucleotides matching TRBD1. The CDR3 bases are TGCGCCAGCAGCTTGTCGGGACAGGGGGCGTCGGACATTCAGTACTTC. This encodes CASSLSGQGASDIQYF.